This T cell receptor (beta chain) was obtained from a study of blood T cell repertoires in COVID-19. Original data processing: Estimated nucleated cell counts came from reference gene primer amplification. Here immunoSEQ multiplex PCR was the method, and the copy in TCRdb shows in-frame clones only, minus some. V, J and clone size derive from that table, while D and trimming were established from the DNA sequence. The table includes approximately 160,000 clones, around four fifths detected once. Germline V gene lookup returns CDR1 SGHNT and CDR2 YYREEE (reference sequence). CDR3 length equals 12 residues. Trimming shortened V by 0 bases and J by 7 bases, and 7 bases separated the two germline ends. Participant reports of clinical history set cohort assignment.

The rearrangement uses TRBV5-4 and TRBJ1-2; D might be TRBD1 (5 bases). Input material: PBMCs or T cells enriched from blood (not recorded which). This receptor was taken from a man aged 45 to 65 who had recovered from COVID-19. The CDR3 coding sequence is TGTGCCAGCAGCTTGGCGGGGGGTGGCTACACCTTC. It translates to CASSLAGGGYTF.